The clone carrying this TCR beta chain showed up just a few times. The junction shows a germline mismatch at one end, possibly a read error. This record belongs to a study of cytomegalovirus exposure and HLA in healthy donors. 13 Jbeta primers and 60 Vbeta primers were used for the PCR. Profiled with immunoSEQ multiplex PCR; TCRdb holds only in-frame clones, not every one. The profile shows about 180,000 clones, about 75% of them singletons. The CDR3 consists of 15 residues. From germline, CDR1 is SGHTA and CDR2 FQGTGA. Sample: PBMCs. This clonotype was sampled from a man aged 40-49 years in good health and CMV-seropositive. The V and J genes are TRBV7-3 and TRBJ2-6, with 7 bases lining up with TRBD1. CDR3 sequence (DNA): TGTGCCAGCAGCCTTCAGGGGGATGGGGCCAACGGCCTGACTTTC. It is translated as CASSLQGDGANGLTF.